These T cell receptor beta chains were read from a single sample in a study of blood T cell repertoires in COVID-19. Some clones are missing from TCRdb's copy, which holds only in-frame ones; the method was immunoSEQ multiplex PCR. The data hold tens of thousands of clones, with about 89% observed a single time. Sequenced input: peripheral blood. The receptors derive from a man in his sixties or seventies with active or convalescent COVID-19. Each CDR3 is given with its conserved first and last residue. D genes are given only for firm matches. The size of a clone is reported for some rows only, either as once, few or many, or as a class for expanded clones.

j_call d_call v_call clone_size cdr3_aa cdr3_nt
TRBJ2-7 TRBD1 TRBV6-1 . CASSDPHRGGYEQYF TGTGCCAGCAGTGACCCCCACAGGGGTGGGTACGAGCAGTACTTC
TRBJ2-7 . TRBV7-9 . CASSPDLAGKYEQYF TGTGCCAGCAGCCCCGACCTCGCAGGGAAGTACGAGCAGTACTTC
TRBJ2-7 TRBD1 TRBV6-5 . CASGTGTGGSEQYF TGTGCCAGCGGGACCGGGACAGGGGGTTCCGAGCAGTACTTC
TRBJ2-5 TRBD2 TRBV27 . CASTTLASGRTETQYF TGTGCCAGCACCACCCTGGCTAGCGGGAGGACGGAGACCCAGTACTTC
TRBJ2-7 TRBD2 TRBV19 . CASSIYSGSSYEQYF TGTGCCAGTAGTATTTACAGCGGGAGCTCCTACGAGCAGTACTTC
TRBJ1-1 TRBD1 TRBV30 . CAWSPSGQGIEAFF TGTGCCTGGAGTCCCTCCGGACAGGGGATTGAAGCTTTCTTT
TRBJ2-7 . TRBV30 once CAWGRMFEQYF TGTGCCTGGGGGAGAATGTTCGAGCAGTACTTC
TRBJ1-5 TRBD1 TRBV16 . CASSRIQGNQPQHF TGTGCCAGCAGCCGCATACAGGGGAACCAGCCCCAGCATTTT
TRBJ2-5 . TRBV5-1 . CASSRIGRTRETQYF TGCGCCAGCTCCCGTATTGGAAGAACTAGGGAGACCCAGTACTTC
TRBJ1-1 . TRBV6-2/TRBV6-3 . CASSPGLEAFF TGTGCCAGCAGTCCGGGACTTGAAGCTTTCTTT